Listed below are T cell receptor beta chains from one sample, sequenced in a study of blood T cell repertoires in COVID-19. Produced via immunoSEQ multiplex PCR; TCRdb's table is partial and in-frame only. The sample lists a few hundred thousand clones; 86% were seen once. The sequenced sample consisted of peripheral blood. These receptors were collected from a man older than 75 with acute or convalescent COVID-19. Both conserved end residues are part of each CDR3. The order of the fields is CDR3 protein, CDR3 DNA, clone size, V gene, J gene, D gene. D genes are given only for firm matches. Clone size is not always given. Where it is, it says once, few, many or a class for expanded clones.

CASRPQASGGTGELFF,TGTGCCAGCAGGCCACAGGCGTCCGGGGGCACCGGGGAGCTGTTTTTT,-,TRBV7-2,TRBJ2-2,-
CASSPAGQGNQPQHF,TGTGCCAGCAGTCCGGCAGGCCAGGGCAATCAGCCCCAGCATTTT,-,TRBV28,TRBJ1-5,-
CASSENYGYTF,TGCGCCAGCAGCGAGAACTATGGCTACACCTTC,-,TRBV5-1,TRBJ1-2,-
CATSGASGGFSTDTQYF,TGTGCCACCAGCGGCGCTAGCGGGGGATTTAGCACAGATACGCAGTATTTT,-,TRBV15,TRBJ2-3,TRBD2
CASSRDGLTPYNEQFF,TGTGCCAGCAGCCGTGACGGACTTACACCCTACAATGAGCAGTTCTTC,-,TRBV7-9,TRBJ2-1,-
CASSPGQLAKNIQYF,TGTGCCAGCTCACCGGGACAATTAGCCAAAAACATTCAGTACTTC,once,TRBV18,TRBJ2-4,-
CASSPTGVNTEAFF,TGTGCCAGCTCACCAACAGGGGTGAACACTGAAGCTTTCTTT,-,TRBV18,TRBJ1-1,TRBD1
CASSGTHRNSPLHF,TGTGCCAGCAGCGGTACTCACCGTAATTCACCCCTCCACTTT,-,TRBV9,TRBJ1-6,-
CASSLTGTNNEQFF,TGTGCCAGCAGTTTAACCGGGACAAACAATGAGCAGTTCTTC,-,TRBV28,TRBJ2-1,-
CASSQTSGSIAGELFF,TGTGCCAGCAGCCAAACTAGCGGGAGTATCGCCGGGGAGCTGTTTTTT,-,TRBV3-1/TRBV3-2,TRBJ2-2,TRBD2
CASSLDSEQYF,TGTGCCAGCAGTTTGGACAGTGAGCAGTACTTC,-,TRBV12-3/TRBV12-4,TRBJ2-7,-
CASSLDRGRETQYF,TGTGCCAGCTCTCTGGACAGGGGTAGAGAGACCCAGTACTTC,-,TRBV18,TRBJ2-5,TRBD1
CASSGGSNQPQHF,TGTGCCAGCTCGGGGGGTAGCAATCAGCCCCAGCATTTT,-,TRBV28,TRBJ1-5,-
CASSEAVGGPEAFF,TGTGCCAGCAGTGAGGCGGTGGGGGGTCCTGAAGCTTTCTTT,-,TRBV6-1,TRBJ1-1,-
CASSLRETYTIYF,TGTGCCAGCAGTTTACGGGAGACGTACACCATATATTTT,-,TRBV28,TRBJ1-3,-
CASSPGTGQGNSPLHF,TGTGCCAGCAGCCCCGGGACAGGCCAAGGAAATTCACCCCTCCACTTT,-,TRBV3-1/TRBV3-2,TRBJ1-6,TRBD1
CASSLQGRRSSGANVLTF,TGTGCCAGCTCATTACAGGGGAGACGAAGCTCTGGGGCCAACGTCCTGACTTTC,-,TRBV18,TRBJ2-6,TRBD1
CASSPPQRAEDIQYF,TGTGCCAGCTCACCACCGCAGCGGGCAGAGGACATTCAGTACTTC,-,TRBV18,TRBJ2-4,-
CASSPGSRSDEQYF,TGTGCCAGCTCACCAGGATCGAGGAGTGACGAGCAGTACTTC,-,TRBV18,TRBJ2-7,-
CASTANPSRGRETQYF,TGTGCCAGTACCGCAAATCCCTCCAGGGGCAGGGAGACCCAGTACTTC,-,TRBV19,TRBJ2-5,-
CASSLVGQTPFTF,TGTGCCAGCAGCTTGGTGGGACAGACGCCTTTCACCTTC,-,TRBV5-4,TRBJ1-2,TRBD1
CASSAGRNLADTQYF,TGTGCCAGCAGCGCCGGGAGGAACTTGGCAGATACGCAGTATTTT,-,TRBV7-9,TRBJ2-3,TRBD2
CASGRVGELFF,TGTGCCAGCGGGCGAGTCGGGGAGCTGTTTTTT,-,TRBV3-1/TRBV3-2,TRBJ2-2,-
CASSQVGQGNSPLHF,TGTGCCAGCAGCCAGGTGGGACAGGGGAATTCACCCCTCCACTTT,-,TRBV4-2,TRBJ1-6,TRBD1
CASSLGDRGAGYTF,TGTGCCAGCAGTTTAGGGGACAGGGGCGCTGGCTACACCTTC,-,TRBV27,TRBJ1-2,TRBD1